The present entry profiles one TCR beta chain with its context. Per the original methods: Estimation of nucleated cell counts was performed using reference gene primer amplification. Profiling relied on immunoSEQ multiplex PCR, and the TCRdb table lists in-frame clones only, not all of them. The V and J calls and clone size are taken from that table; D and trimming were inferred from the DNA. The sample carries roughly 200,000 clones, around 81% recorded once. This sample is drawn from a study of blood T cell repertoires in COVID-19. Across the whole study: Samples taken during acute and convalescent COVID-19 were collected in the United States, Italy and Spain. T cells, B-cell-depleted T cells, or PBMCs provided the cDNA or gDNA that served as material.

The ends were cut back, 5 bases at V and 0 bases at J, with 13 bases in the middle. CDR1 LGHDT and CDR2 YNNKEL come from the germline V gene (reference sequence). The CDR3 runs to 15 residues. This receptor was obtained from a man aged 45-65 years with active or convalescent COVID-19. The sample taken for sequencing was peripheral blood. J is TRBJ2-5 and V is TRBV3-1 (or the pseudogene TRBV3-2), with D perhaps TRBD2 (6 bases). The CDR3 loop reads CASSIGLAYQETQYF. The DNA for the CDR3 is TGTGCCAGCAGCATCGGCCTAGCGTACCAAGAGACCCAGTACTTC.